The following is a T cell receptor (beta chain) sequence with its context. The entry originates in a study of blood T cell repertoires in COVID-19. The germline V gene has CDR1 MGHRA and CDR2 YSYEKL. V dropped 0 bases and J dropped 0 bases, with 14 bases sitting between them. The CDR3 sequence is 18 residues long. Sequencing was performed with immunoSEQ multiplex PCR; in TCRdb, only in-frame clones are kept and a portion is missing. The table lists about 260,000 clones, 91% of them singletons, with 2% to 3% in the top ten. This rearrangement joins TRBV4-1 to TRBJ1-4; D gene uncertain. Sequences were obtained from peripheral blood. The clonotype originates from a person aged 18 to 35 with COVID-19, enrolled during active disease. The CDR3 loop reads CASSQDYDDIATNEKLFF. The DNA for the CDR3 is TGCGCCAGCAGCCAAGATTATGATGATATAGCAACTAATGAAAAACTGTTTTTT.